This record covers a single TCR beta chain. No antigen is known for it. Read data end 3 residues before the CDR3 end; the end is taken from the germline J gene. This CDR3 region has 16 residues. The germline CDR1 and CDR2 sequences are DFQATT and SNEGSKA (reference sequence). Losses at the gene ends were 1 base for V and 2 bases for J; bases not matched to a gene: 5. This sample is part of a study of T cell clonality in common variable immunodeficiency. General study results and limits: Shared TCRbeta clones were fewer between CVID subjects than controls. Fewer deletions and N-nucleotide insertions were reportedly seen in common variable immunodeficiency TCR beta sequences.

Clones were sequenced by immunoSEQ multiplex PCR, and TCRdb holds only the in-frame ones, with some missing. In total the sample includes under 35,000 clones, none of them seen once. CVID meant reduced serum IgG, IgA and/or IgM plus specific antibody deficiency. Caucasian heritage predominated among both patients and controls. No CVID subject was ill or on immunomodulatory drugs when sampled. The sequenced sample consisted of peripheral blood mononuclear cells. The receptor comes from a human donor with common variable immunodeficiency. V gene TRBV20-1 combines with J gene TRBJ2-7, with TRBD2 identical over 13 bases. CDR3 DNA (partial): TGCAGTGCTAGAGCTATACTAGCGGGGGGGACCTACGAG. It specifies CSARAILAGGTYE. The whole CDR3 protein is CSARAILAGGTYEQYF.